This record covers a single T cell receptor beta chain. Its antigen is unidentified. The record originates from a study of T cell responses to AZD1222 COVID-19 vaccine. General study results and limits: Baseline seropositivity occurred in only a handful of AZD1222 recipients. Vaccine-related CD4 TCRs covered spike, predominating at 160-218 and 743-854.

Sequencing was performed with immunoSEQ multiplex PCR; in TCRdb, only in-frame clones are kept and a portion is missing. The sample consists of 150,000 to 200,000 clones, roughly 90% of them appearing once. V lost 6 bases and J 2 bases, leaving 11 bases between the germline ends. CDR3 size: 13 residues. CDR1 and CDR2 from the germline V gene are SGHTS and YDEGEE. The sequence was obtained from an adult in good health. Sequencing used peripheral blood, obtained on day 0 of AZD1222 vaccination. The chain joins TRBV5-8 to TRBJ2-5; unclear D gene. The CDR3 DNA reads as TGTGCCAGCACCCCGAGCCCTCAAGAGACCCAGTACTTC. Encoded protein: CASTPSPQETQYF.